This record looks at one T cell receptor (beta chain) sequence and its context. Its specificity is not known. This sample stems from a study of shared clonotypes between healthy human individuals. Background on the study: Researchers assigned three CD4 naive, three CD4 memory, two CD8 naive and one CD8 memory plate to each donor.

Method: immunoSEQ multiplex PCR; TCRdb's copy keeps in-frame clones and lacks some. The sample holds about 1.5 million clones, approximately 98% seen once. Study-wide results and caveats: Depth of sequencing was expected to influence donor clonotype sharing.

V shed 3 bases and J shed 2 bases, with 8 bases lying between them. Germline V gene sequence: CDR1 MGHRA, CDR2 YSYEKL. CDR3 size: 13 residues. The chain combines TRBV4-1 with TRBJ2-7, with no clear D. This TCR derives from a man aged 25-40 years in good health. The specimen was naive CD4+ T cells sorted from blood. The subset is: CD45RA+ positively selected. The CDR3 protein is CASSQGQAYEQYF. The CDR3 DNA sequence: TGCGCCAGCAGCCAGGGTCAGGCCTACGAGCAGTACTTC.